A selection of T cell receptor beta chains follows, all from one sample in a study of blood T cell repertoires in COVID-19. The data were produced by immunoSEQ multiplex PCR, yet TCRdb's version contains in-frame clones alone and is incomplete. The table records approximately 70,000 clones, just over 90% of them present only once. Specimen: peripheral blood. Receptor source: a man between 45 and 60 years old with COVID-19, enrolled during active disease. The CDR3 runs from the conserved cysteine through the conserved F or W. The size entry is marked missing in some rows and otherwise reads once, few, many or a size class.

abundance: .; len: 14; v_gene: TRBV6-5; j_gene: TRBJ1-2; CDR3aa: CASSYGQGAYGYTF
abundance: .; len: 16; v_gene: TRBV19; j_gene: TRBJ2-1; CDR3aa: CASRVTPGSSYNEQFF
abundance: .; len: 15; v_gene: TRBV9; j_gene: TRBJ2-1; CDR3aa: CASTPGQGIYNEQFF
abundance: .; len: 14; v_gene: TRBV5-4; j_gene: TRBJ1-6; CDR3aa: CASSPGQLDSPLHF
abundance: .; len: 17; v_gene: TRBV7-2; j_gene: TRBJ2-3; CDR3aa: CASSLDRAGGITDTQYF
abundance: .; len: 16; v_gene: TRBV5-1; j_gene: TRBJ2-3; CDR3aa: CASSLGLAAPSDTQYF
abundance: .; len: 13; v_gene: TRBV28; j_gene: TRBJ1-1; CDR3aa: CASRGVPNTEAFF
abundance: once; len: 14; v_gene: TRBV3-1/TRBV3-2; j_gene: TRBJ1-2; CDR3aa: CASSQHMKGASYTF
abundance: .; len: 16; v_gene: TRBV7-3; j_gene: TRBJ2-2; CDR3aa: CASSILAGGPPGELFF
abundance: .; len: 19; v_gene: TRBV2; j_gene: TRBJ2-1; CDR3aa: CASKASGTVGGGGYNEQFF
abundance: .; len: 17; v_gene: TRBV9; j_gene: TRBJ2-4; CDR3aa: CASSIGTSGLAKNIQYF
abundance: .; len: 17; v_gene: TRBV7-3; j_gene: TRBJ2-5; CDR3aa: CASSLDPRRELPETQYF
abundance: .; len: 12; v_gene: TRBV6-5; j_gene: TRBJ1-1; CDR3aa: CASSRQGLQAFF
abundance: .; len: 16; v_gene: TRBV15; j_gene: TRBJ1-1; CDR3aa: CATSREGGTGNTEAFF
abundance: once; len: 11; v_gene: TRBV20-1; j_gene: TRBJ2-5; CDR3aa: CSASRLETQYF
abundance: once; len: 16; v_gene: TRBV4-3; j_gene: TRBJ2-7; CDR3aa: CASSQIGEGYGNEQYF
abundance: .; len: 12; v_gene: TRBV11-1; j_gene: TRBJ2-5; CDR3aa: CASSFNQETQYF
abundance: .; len: 16; v_gene: TRBV18; j_gene: TRBJ1-5; CDR3aa: CASSPSGVSSNQPQHF
abundance: .; len: 17; v_gene: TRBV19; j_gene: TRBJ1-5; CDR3aa: CASSISSTGERKQPQHF
abundance: .; len: 15; v_gene: TRBV6-1; j_gene: TRBJ1-1; CDR3aa: CASSEAAGGGTEAFF
abundance: .; len: 13; v_gene: TRBV24-1; j_gene: TRBJ1-5; CDR3aa: CATAGGPNQPQHF
abundance: few; len: 16; v_gene: TRBV19; j_gene: TRBJ1-3; CDR3aa: CASSRARDSSGNTIYF
abundance: .; len: 14; v_gene: TRBV6-5; j_gene: TRBJ1-2; CDR3aa: CASSWTREGYGYTF
abundance: once; len: 14; v_gene: TRBV19; j_gene: TRBJ1-6; CDR3aa: CATRPTGVNSPLHF
abundance: .; len: 14; v_gene: TRBV7-9; j_gene: TRBJ2-7; CDR3aa: CASSSGTTLSEQYF
abundance: .; len: 15; v_gene: TRBV7-3; j_gene: TRBJ2-3; CDR3aa: CASSRAGGSTDTQYF
abundance: .; len: 15; v_gene: TRBV14; j_gene: TRBJ1-1; CDR3aa: CASSQEVRVGTEAFF
abundance: .; len: 16; v_gene: TRBV16; j_gene: TRBJ1-3; CDR3aa: CASSQSAGRAGNTIYF
abundance: .; len: 12; v_gene: TRBV28; j_gene: TRBJ1-4; CDR3aa: CASGQGGEKLFF
abundance: .; len: 14; v_gene: TRBV19; j_gene: TRBJ1-2; CDR3aa: CASTAAGQGRGYTF
abundance: .; len: 16; v_gene: TRBV9; j_gene: TRBJ2-2; CDR3aa: CASSEGGTPMAGELFF
abundance: .; len: 13; v_gene: TRBV19; j_gene: TRBJ1-2; CDR3aa: CASSIDPSYGYTF
abundance: .; len: 12; v_gene: TRBV28; j_gene: TRBJ1-2; CDR3aa: CASSSRQEGYTF
abundance: .; len: 12; v_gene: TRBV28; j_gene: TRBJ1-1; CDR3aa: CASDRRNTEAFF
abundance: .; len: 18; v_gene: TRBV6-2/TRBV6-3; j_gene: TRBJ2-3; CDR3aa: CASSSGAGGITSTDTQYF
abundance: .; len: 14; v_gene: TRBV13; j_gene: TRBJ2-2; CDR3aa: CASSLGTLTGELFF
abundance: .; len: 14; v_gene: TRBV6-5; j_gene: TRBJ1-4; CDR3aa: CASSYQGTGEKLFF
abundance: .; len: 15; v_gene: TRBV21-1; j_gene: TRBJ1-5; CDR3aa: CASSKDRGSNQPQHF
abundance: .; len: 15; v_gene: TRBV25-1; j_gene: TRBJ1-2; CDR3aa: CASSESITQIYGYTF
abundance: .; len: 16; v_gene: TRBV9; j_gene: TRBJ2-2; CDR3aa: CASSVGKTGVHGELFF
abundance: .; len: 15; v_gene: TRBV9; j_gene: TRBJ2-7; CDR3aa: CASSVGGEDGYEQYF
abundance: once; len: 15; v_gene: TRBV3-1/TRBV3-2; j_gene: TRBJ1-4; CDR3aa: CASSPLGGAGGKLFF
abundance: .; len: 15; v_gene: TRBV28; j_gene: TRBJ2-2; CDR3aa: CASSLAGMNTGELFF
abundance: .; len: 14; v_gene: TRBV5-1; j_gene: TRBJ2-3; CDR3aa: CASSEIPSTDTQYF
abundance: .; len: 15; v_gene: TRBV18; j_gene: TRBJ2-7; CDR3aa: CASSPPGGGAYEQYF
abundance: .; len: 14; v_gene: TRBV5-1; j_gene: TRBJ1-3; CDR3aa: CASSRDSSGNTIYF
abundance: .; len: 14; v_gene: TRBV6-2/TRBV6-3; j_gene: TRBJ2-3; CDR3aa: CASSSSLSGDTQYF
abundance: .; len: 16; v_gene: TRBV5-1; j_gene: TRBJ2-1; CDR3aa: CASSLGRRFTYNEQFF
abundance: .; len: 15; v_gene: TRBV28; j_gene: TRBJ1-3; CDR3aa: CASSFRVSPGNTIYF